This T cell receptor beta chain was captured in a study of cytomegalovirus exposure and HLA in healthy donors. There are a few counts of this clone. Germline CDR1 SGHTA, CDR2 FQGNSA. CDR3 length equals 15 residues. V lost 5 bases and J lost 4; bases outside the gene matches: 8. The PCR was carried out with 60 Vbeta primers and 13 Jbeta primers. Generated by immunoSEQ multiplex PCR, the TCRdb table keeps only in-frame clones and is missing some. This table holds approximately 140,000 clones, about three quarters found once. The chain employs TRBV7-2 and TRBJ1-2; 9 bases agree with TRBD1. The sample taken for sequencing was PBMCs. This TCR was sampled from a man aged 35 to 55 in good health and CMV-seropositive. The CDR3 sequence: CASSPGQGPGYGYTF. The CDR3 bases are TGTGCCAGCAGCCCTGGACAGGGGCCAGGCTATGGCTACACCTTC.